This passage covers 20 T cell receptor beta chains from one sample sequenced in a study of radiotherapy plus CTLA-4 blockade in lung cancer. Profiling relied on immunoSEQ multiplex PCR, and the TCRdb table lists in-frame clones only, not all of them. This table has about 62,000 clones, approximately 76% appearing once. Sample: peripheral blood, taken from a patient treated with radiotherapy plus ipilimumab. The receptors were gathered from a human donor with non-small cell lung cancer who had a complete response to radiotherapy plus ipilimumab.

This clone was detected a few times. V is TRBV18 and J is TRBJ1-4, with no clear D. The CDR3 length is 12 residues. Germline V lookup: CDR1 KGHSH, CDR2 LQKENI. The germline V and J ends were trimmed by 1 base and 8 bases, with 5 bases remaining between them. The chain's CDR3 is CASSPRREKLFF. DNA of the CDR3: TGTGCCAGCTCACCACGGCGGGAAAAACTGTTTTTT.

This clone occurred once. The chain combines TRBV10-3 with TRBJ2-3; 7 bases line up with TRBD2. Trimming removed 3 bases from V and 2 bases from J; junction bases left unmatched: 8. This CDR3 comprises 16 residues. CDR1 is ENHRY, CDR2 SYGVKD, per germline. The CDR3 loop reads CAISEPGLKSTDTQYF. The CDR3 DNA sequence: TGTGCCATCAGTGAACCGGGACTAAAATCCACAGATACGCAGTATTTT.

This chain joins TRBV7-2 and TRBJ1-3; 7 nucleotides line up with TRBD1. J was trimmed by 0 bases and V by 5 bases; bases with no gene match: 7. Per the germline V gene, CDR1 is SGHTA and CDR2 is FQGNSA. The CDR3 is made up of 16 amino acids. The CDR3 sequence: CASSRTGPISGNTIYF. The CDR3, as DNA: TGTGCCAGCAGCCGGACAGGACCTATCTCTGGAAACACCATATATTTT.

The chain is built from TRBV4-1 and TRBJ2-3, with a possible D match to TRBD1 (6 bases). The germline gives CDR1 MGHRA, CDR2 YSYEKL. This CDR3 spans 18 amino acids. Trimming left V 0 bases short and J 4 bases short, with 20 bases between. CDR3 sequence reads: CASSQDRAGTGTADTQYF. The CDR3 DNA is TGCGCCAGCAGCCAAGATAGGGCCGGAACAGGGACGGCAGATACGCAGTATTTT.

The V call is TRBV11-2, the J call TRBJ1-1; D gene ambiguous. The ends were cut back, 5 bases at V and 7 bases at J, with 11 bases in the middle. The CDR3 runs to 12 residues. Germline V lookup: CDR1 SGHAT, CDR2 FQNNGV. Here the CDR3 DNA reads TGTGCCAGCAGCCCGACTGAGTATGAAGCTTTCTTT. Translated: CASSPTEYEAFF.

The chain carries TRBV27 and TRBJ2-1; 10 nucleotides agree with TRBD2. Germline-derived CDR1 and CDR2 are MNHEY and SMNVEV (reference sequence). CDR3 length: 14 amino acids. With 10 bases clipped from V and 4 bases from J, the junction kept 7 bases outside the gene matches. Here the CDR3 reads CATQSGRAYNEQFF. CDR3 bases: TGTGCCACCCAAAGCGGGAGGGCTTACAATGAGCAGTTCTTC.

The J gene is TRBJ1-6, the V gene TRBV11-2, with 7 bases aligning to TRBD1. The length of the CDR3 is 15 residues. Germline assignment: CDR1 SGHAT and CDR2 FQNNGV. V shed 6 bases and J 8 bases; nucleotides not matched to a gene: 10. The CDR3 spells CASSRSGGSDSPLHF. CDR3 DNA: TGTGCCAGCAGTCGTTCAGGGGGATCGGATTCACCCCTCCACTTT. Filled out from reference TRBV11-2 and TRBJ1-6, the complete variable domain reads EAGVAQSPRYKIIEKRQSVAFWCNPISGHATLYWYQQILGQGPKLLIQFQNNGVVDDSQLPKDRFSAERLKGVDSTLKIQPAKLEDSAVYLCASSRSGGSDSPLHFGNGTRLTVT.

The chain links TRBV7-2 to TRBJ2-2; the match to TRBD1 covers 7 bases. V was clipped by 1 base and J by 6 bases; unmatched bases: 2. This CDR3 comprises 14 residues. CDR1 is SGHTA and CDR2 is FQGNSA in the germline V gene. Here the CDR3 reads CASSLDRGPGELFF. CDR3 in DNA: TGTGCCAGCAGCTTAGACAGGGGTCCCGGGGAGCTGTTTTTT. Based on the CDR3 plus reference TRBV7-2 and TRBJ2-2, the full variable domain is GAGVSQSPSNKVTEKGKDVELRCDPISGHTALYWYRQSLGQGLEFLIYFQGNSAPDKSGLPSDRFSAERTGGSVSTLTIQRTQQEDSAVYLCASSLDRGPGELFFGEGSRLTVL.

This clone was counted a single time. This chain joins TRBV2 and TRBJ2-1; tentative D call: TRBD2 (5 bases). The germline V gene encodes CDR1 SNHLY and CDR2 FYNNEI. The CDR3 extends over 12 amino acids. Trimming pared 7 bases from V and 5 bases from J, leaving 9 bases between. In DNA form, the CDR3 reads TGTGCCAGCACCCGGGGTCACAATGAGCAGTTCTTC. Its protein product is CASTRGHNEQFF. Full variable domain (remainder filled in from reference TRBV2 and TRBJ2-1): EPEVTQTPSHQVTQMGQEVILRCVPISNHLYFYWYRQILGQKVEFLVSFYNNEISEKSEIFDDQFSVERPDGSNFTLKIRSTKLEDSAMYFCASTRGHNEQFFGPGTRLTVL.

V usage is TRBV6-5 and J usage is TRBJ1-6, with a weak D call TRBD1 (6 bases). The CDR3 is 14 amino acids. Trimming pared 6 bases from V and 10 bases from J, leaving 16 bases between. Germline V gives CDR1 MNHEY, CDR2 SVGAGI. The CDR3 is CASSPAGVVSPLHF. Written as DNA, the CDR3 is TGTGCCAGCAGCCCGGCAGGGGTGGTCTCACCCCTCCACTTT.

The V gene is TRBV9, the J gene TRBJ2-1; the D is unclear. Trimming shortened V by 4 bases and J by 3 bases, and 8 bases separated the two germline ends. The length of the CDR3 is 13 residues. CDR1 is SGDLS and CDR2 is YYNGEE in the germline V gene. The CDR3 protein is CASSPPNYNEQFF. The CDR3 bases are TGTGCCAGCAGCCCCCCCAACTACAATGAGCAGTTCTTC.

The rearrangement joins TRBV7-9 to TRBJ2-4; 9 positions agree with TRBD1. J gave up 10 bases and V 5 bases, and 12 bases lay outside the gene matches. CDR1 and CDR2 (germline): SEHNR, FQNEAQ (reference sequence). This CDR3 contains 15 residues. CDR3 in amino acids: CASSPLQGQGGIQYF. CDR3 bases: TGTGCCAGCAGCCCCCTACAGGGACAGGGAGGTATTCAGTACTTC.

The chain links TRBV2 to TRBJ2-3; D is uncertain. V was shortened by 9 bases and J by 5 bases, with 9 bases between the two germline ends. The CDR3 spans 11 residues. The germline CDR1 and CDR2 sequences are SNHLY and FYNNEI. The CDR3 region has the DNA TGTGCCAGAAACTCGGGAGATACGCAGTATTTT. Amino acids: CARNSGDTQYF.

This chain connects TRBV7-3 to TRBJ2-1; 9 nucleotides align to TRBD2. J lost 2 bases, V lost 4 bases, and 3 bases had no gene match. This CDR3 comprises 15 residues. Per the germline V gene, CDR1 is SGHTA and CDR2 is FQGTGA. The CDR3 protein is CASSSTSGTYNEQFF. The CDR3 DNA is TGTGCCAGCAGCTCGACTAGCGGTACCTACAATGAGCAGTTCTTC.

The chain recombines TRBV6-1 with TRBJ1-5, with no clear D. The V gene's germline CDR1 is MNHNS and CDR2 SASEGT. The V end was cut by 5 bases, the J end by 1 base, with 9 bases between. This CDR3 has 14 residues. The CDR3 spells CASSSAGSNQPQHF. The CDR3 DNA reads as TGTGCCAGCAGTTCGGCGGGGAGCAATCAGCCCCAGCATTTT.

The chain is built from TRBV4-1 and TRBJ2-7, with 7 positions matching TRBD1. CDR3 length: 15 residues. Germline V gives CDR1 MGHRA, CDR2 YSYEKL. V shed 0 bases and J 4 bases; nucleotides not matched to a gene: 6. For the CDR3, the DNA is TGCGCCAGCAGCCAAGATCCAGGGGGTCGGTACGAGCAGTACTTC. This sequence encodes CASSQDPGGRYEQYF.

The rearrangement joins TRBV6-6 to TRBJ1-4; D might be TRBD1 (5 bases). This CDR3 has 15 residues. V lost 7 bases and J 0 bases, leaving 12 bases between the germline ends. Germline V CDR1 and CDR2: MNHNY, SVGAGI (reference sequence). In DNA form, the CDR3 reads TGTGCCAGCATTCGAGACAGTGCAACTAATGAAAAACTGTTTTTT. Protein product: CASIRDSATNEKLFF.

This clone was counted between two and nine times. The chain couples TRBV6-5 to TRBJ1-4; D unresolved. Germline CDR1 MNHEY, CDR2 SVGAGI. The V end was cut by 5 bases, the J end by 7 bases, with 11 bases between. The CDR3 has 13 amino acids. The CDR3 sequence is CASSRVRVEKLFF. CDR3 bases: TGTGCCAGCAGTCGGGTTCGGGTTGAAAAACTGTTTTTT.

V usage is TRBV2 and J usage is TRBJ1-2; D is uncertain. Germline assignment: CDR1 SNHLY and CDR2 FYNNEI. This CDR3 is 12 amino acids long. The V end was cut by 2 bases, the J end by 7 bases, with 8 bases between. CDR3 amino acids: CASSEQQLGYTF. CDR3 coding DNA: TGTGCCAGCAGTGAACAACAGCTTGGCTACACCTTC.

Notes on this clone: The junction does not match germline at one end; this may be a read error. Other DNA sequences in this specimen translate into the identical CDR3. This CDR3 reads CASSRTGQGNTEAFF. CDR3 DNA: TGCGCCAGCAGCCGAACGGGACAGGGGAACACCGAAGCTTTCTTT. The rearrangement links TRBV5-1 to TRBJ1-1; TRBD1 agrees at 10 bases. CDR1 and CDR2 (germline): SGHRS, YFSETQ. CDR3 length: 15 residues.